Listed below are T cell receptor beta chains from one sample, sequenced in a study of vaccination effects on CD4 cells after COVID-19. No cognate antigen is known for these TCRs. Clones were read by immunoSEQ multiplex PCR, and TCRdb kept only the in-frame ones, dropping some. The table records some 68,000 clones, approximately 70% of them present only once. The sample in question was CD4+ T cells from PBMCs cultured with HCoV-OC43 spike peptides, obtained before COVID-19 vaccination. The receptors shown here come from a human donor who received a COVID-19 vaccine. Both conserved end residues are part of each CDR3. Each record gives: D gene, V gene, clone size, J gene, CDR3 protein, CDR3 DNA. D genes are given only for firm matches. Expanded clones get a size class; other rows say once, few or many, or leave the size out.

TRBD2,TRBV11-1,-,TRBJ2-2,CASGRGTNTGELFF,TGTGCCAGCGGGCGGGGGACGAACACCGGGGAGCTGTTTTTT
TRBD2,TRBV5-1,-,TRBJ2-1,CASSTSGGYNEQFF,TGCGCCAGCAGCACTAGCGGGGGCTACAATGAGCAGTTCTTC
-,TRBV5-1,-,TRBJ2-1,CASSLVPGSYNEQFF,TGCGCCAGCAGCTTGGTCCCAGGTTCCTACAATGAGCAGTTCTTC
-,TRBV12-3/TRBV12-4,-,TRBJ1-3,CASSFSRGNTIYF,TGTGCCAGCAGTTTCTCGAGAGGAAACACCATATATTTT
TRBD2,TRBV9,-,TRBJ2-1,CASGTSGSYNEQFF,TGTGCCAGCGGAACTAGCGGGTCCTACAATGAGCAGTTCTTC
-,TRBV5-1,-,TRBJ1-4,CASSFGGVQEKLFF,TGCGCCAGCAGCTTCGGGGGAGTTCAAGAAAAACTGTTTTTT
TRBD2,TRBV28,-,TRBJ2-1,CASRPGGRNEQFF,TGTGCCAGCAGACCGGGGGGGCGCAATGAGCAGTTCTTC
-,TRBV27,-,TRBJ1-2,CASSLSRWGDNYGYTF,TGTGCCAGCAGTTTATCGAGGTGGGGGGATAACTATGGCTACACCTTC
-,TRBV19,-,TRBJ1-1,CASSSYRGTNGNTEAFF,TGTGCCAGTAGTTCCTACCGAGGGACGAATGGGAACACTGAAGCTTTCTTT
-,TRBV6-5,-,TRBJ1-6,CASSYQETVSPLHF,TGTGCCAGCAGTTACCAAGAGACGGTTTCACCCCTCCACTTT
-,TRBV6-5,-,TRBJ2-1,CASSVIGYEQFF,TGTGCCAGCAGCGTGATAGGTTATGAGCAGTTCTTC
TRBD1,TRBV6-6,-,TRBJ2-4,CASGQLRQGDIQYF,TGTGCCAGCGGACAACTTAGACAGGGAGACATTCAGTACTTC
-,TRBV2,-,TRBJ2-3,CASSTRISTDTQYF,TGTGCCAGCAGTACCCGGATCAGCACAGATACGCAGTATTTT
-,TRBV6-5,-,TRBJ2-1,CASQKASSYNEQFF,TGTGCCAGTCAAAAGGCGAGCTCCTACAATGAGCAGTTCTTC
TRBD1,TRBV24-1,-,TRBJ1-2,CATSEPGQGRYGYTF,TGTGCCACCAGTGAGCCCGGACAGGGCCGCTATGGCTACACCTTC
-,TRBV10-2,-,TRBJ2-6,CASSDSRGANVLTF,TGCGCCAGCAGTGATAGTCGCGGGGCCAACGTCCTGACTTTC
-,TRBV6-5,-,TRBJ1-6,CASTSPSSYNSPLHF,TGTGCCAGCACCTCCCCCAGCTCCTATAATTCACCCCTCCACTTT
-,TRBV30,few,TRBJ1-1,CAWSGQFMNTEAFF,TGTGCCTGGAGTGGACAGTTTATGAACACTGAAGCTTTCTTT
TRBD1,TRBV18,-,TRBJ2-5,CASSPNRGRGETQYF,TGTGCCAGCTCACCCAACAGGGGGCGCGGAGAGACCCAGTACTTC
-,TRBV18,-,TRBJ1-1,CASSPRGLDTEAFF,TGTGCCAGCTCACCACGGGGGCTAGACACTGAAGCTTTCTTT
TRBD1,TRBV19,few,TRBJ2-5,CASSRGQRETQYF,TGTGCCAGTAGTAGGGGACAGAGAGAGACCCAGTACTTC
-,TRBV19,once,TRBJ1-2,CASNRYRDGYTF,TGTGCCAGTAATCGATACAGGGACGGCTACACCTTC
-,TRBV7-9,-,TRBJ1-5,CASSPPGGQPQHF,TGTGCCAGCAGCCCACCGGGGGGTCAGCCCCAGCATTTT
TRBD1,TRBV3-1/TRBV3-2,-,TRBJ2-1,CASVRGTGTYNEQFF,TGTGCCAGCGTGAGGGGGACAGGGACCTACAATGAGCAGTTCTTC
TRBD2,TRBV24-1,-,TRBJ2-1,CATSDRSGGVNEQFF,TGTGCCACCAGTGACCGTAGCGGGGGGGTCAATGAGCAGTTCTTC
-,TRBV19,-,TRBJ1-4,CASSSLPIWGTNEKLFF,TGTGCCAGTAGTTCCCTCCCGATTTGGGGCACTAATGAAAAACTGTTTTTT
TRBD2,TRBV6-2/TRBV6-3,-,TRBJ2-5,CASSPSGGNSKTQYF,TGTGCCAGCAGCCCTAGCGGGGGAAACAGCAAGACCCAGTACTTC
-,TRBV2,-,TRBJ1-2,CASSDLGTDGYTF,TGTGCCAGCAGTGATCTCGGGACGGATGGCTACACCTTC
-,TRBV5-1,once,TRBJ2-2,CASSFGPANTGELFF,TGCGCCAGCAGCTTCGGACCCGCAAACACCGGGGAGCTGTTTTTT
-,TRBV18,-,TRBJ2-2,CASSLAGGQNTGELFF,TGTGCCAGCTCGCTAGCTGGGGGGCAGAACACCGGGGAGCTGTTTTTT
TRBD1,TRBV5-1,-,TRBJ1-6,CASSPGQGGSPLHF,TGCGCCAGCAGCCCGGGACAGGGAGGGTCACCCCTCCACTTT
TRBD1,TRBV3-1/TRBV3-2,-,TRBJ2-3,CASSQGGQGDTQYF,TGTGCCAGCAGCCAAGGGGGACAGGGGGATACGCAGTATTTT
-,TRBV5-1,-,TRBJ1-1,CASSLSGGNKNTEAFF,TGCGCCAGCAGCTTGTCGGGGGGGAATAAGAACACTGAAGCTTTCTTT
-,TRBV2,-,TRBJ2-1,CATISERRSYNEQFF,TGTGCCACTATAAGCGAGCGGCGATCCTACAATGAGCAGTTCTTC